This T cell receptor beta chain stems from a study of blood T cell repertoires in COVID-19. Study as a whole: The study drew acute and convalescent COVID-19 samples from the United States, Italy and Spain.

CDR1 MNHNS and CDR2 SASEGT come from the germline V gene. CDR3 length: 15 residues. The J segment lost 7 bases and the V segment lost 1 base, leaving 7 bases of the junction unmatched. Those who participated ranged in age from roughly 18 to 90 years and resided in 24 US areas. This clone is termed large (0.1 to 1%). The authors' processing: Reference gene primer amplification in the assay estimated nucleated cell counts. TCRdb's copy holds only in-frame clones and misses some; the assay was immunoSEQ multiplex PCR. Clone size and V and J calls were adopted from that table, with D and trimming inferred from the DNA. The sample has more than 200,000 clones, 85% to 90% seen once.

The rearrangement uses TRBV6-1 and TRBJ2-1, with TRBD2 identical over 7 bases. Source material: PBMCs or T cells enriched from blood (not recorded which). The sequence came from a woman in her 30s with acute COVID-19. This chain's CDR3 is CASSEVGGGPNEQFF. Written as DNA, the CDR3 is TGTGCCAGCAGTGAAGTGGGGGGGGGTCCAAATGAGCAGTTCTTC.